This is a list of T cell receptor beta chains from one sample in a study of blood T cell repertoires in COVID-19. Here immunoSEQ multiplex PCR was the method, and the copy in TCRdb shows in-frame clones only, minus some. The sample yields about 180,000 clones, over 70% seen once. The specimen was PBMCs or T cells enriched from blood (not recorded which). These receptor sequences come from a man aged 60-69 years who had been exposed to COVID-19. Both conserved end residues are part of each CDR3. The size field is filled for only some rows; it gives once, few, many or a size class.

-,TRBJ1-1,TRBV30,CALSSGRTEAFF
-,TRBJ2-1,TRBV6-5,CASSPTGLHEQFF
-,TRBJ1-5,TRBV28,CASRLGTVAPQHF
-,TRBJ1-5,TRBV9,CASSEGGRGNQPQHF
-,TRBJ2-7,TRBV7-8,CASSTRAYEQYF
-,TRBJ1-4,TRBV19,CASSIFLETDEKLFF
-,TRBJ2-7,TRBV12-3/TRBV12-4,CASSPPGSYEQYF
-,TRBJ2-7,TRBV25-1,CASSESGQNYEQYF
-,TRBJ1-3,TRBV28,CASSRESSGNTIYF
-,TRBJ2-7,TRBV7-3,CASSLTPGPTYEQYF
-,TRBJ2-7,TRBV6-6,CASSSLLAGGPYEQYF
-,TRBJ1-2,TRBV29-1,CSVDRGASYGYGYTF
-,TRBJ2-3,TRBV19,CASSIGGLAGAYTQYF
-,TRBJ2-5,TRBV5-1,CASSLWAGHQETQYF
-,TRBJ2-2,TRBV28,CASTPPGGSVTGELFF
-,TRBJ1-2,TRBV20-1,CSASLGDGYTF
many,TRBJ2-1,TRBV7-9,CASSLRTSHEQFF
-,TRBJ1-2,TRBV3-1/TRBV3-2,CASSQGTELKHGYTF
-,TRBJ2-1,TRBV19,CASSGQGRNEQFF
-,TRBJ1-2,TRBV7-8,CASSLGQWYGYTF
-,TRBJ2-1,TRBV4-3,CASSERGSGSYNEQFF
-,TRBJ2-2,TRBV7-3,CASSLTGLAGASNTGELFF
-,TRBJ1-4,TRBV6-1,CASSEPQGFEKLFF
-,TRBJ2-2,TRBV5-1,CASTPLLGQSNGELFF
-,TRBJ1-2,TRBV7-2,CASSYSGQGADGYTF
-,TRBJ2-7,TRBV19,CASNPRTSSYEQYF
few,TRBJ1-6,TRBV6-5,CASSPIQGVSPLHF
-,TRBJ1-2,TRBV5-6,CASSTGTGRSYGYTF
once,TRBJ2-7,TRBV18,CASSSDRGQTYEQYF
-,TRBJ2-6,TRBV5-3,CARSLGAATSVSGANVLTF
-,TRBJ2-7,TRBV18,CASSPLRGGFYEQYF
-,TRBJ2-1,TRBV14,CASSSNRGGTGVSNEQFF
-,TRBJ1-4,TRBV5-1,CASRSGDYNEKLFF
-,TRBJ2-1,TRBV6-2/TRBV6-3,CASSSSTSGRAYNEQFF
-,TRBJ2-7,TRBV30,CAWSRLSYEQYF
few,TRBJ1-6,TRBV28,CASSSPSTGLNSPLHF
-,TRBJ1-2,TRBV5-1,CASSLSTGGIGYTF
-,TRBJ2-4,TRBV7-2,CASTAGGGRDKNIQYF
-,TRBJ2-3,TRBV6-1,CASSDMGGSTDTQYF
-,TRBJ2-1,TRBV4-2,CASSQDFTSGRFEQFF
once,TRBJ2-7,TRBV19,CATHRDRVYF
few,TRBJ2-3,TRBV21-1,CASSNLSGGDTDTQYF
-,TRBJ2-4,TRBV5-6,CASSRFTGGETFAKNIQYF
-,TRBJ1-2,TRBV6-1,CASRHPRTGSHGYTF